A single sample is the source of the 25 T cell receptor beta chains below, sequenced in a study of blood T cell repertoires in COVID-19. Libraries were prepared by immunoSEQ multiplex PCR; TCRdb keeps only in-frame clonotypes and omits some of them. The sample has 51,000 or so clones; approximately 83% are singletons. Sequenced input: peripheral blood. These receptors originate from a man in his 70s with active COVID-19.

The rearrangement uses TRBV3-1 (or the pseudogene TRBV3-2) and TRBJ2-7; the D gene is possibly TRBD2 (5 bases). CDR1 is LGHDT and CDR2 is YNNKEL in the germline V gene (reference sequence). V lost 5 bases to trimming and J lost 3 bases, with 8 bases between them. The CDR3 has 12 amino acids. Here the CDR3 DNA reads TGTGCCAGCAGCTCCGGAGGCTACGAGCAGTACTTC. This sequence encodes CASSSGGYEQYF.

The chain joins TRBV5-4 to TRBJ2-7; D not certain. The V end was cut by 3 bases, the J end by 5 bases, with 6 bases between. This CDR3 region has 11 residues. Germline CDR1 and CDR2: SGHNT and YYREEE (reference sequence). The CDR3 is CASSSSNEQYF. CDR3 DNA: TGTGCCAGCAGCTCTAGTAACGAGCAGTACTTC.

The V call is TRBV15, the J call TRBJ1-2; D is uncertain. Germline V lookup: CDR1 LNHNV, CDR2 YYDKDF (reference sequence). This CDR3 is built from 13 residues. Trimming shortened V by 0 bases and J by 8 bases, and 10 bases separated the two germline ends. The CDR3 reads CATSREEGDGYTF. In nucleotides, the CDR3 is TGTGCCACCAGCAGAGAGGAGGGAGACGGCTACACCTTC.

CDR3 coding DNA: TGTGCCATCAGTGTCGAGGGCAATGAGCAGTTCTTC. Amino acid sequence: CAISVEGNEQFF. The genes are TRBV10-3 and TRBJ2-1; D may be TRBD2 (5 bases). The CDR3 length is 12 residues. The V end was cut by 4 bases, the J end by 6 bases, with 7 bases between. From germline, CDR1 is ENHRY and CDR2 SYGVKD.

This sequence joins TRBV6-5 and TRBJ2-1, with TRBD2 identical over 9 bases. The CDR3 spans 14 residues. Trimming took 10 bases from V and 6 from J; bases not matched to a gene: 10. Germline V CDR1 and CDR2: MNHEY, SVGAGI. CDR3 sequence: CATTARGGRNEQFF. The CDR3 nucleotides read TGTGCCACCACCGCGCGGGGGGGCCGCAATGAGCAGTTCTTC.

CDR3: CATSYDRVNEKLFF. CDR3 in DNA: TGTGCCACCTCTTATGACAGGGTTAATGAAAAACTGTTTTTT. The chain combines TRBV15 with TRBJ1-4; 7 bases match TRBD1. Looked up from germline, CDR1 is LNHNV and CDR2 is YYDKDF (reference sequence). There are 14 residues in the CDR3. Unmatched junction bases numbered 7, after V lost 8 bases and J lost 4 bases.

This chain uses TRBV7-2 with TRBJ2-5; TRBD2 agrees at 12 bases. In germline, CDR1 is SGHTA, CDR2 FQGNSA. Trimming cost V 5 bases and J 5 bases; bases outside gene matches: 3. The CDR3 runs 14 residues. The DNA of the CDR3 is TGTGCCAGCAGCACGGGACTAGCGGGTGAGACCCAGTACTTC. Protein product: CASSTGLAGETQYF.

In DNA, the CDR3 is TGTGCCAGCAGTTTGGGGGACAGGGCCAATCAGCCCCAGCATTTT. Protein: CASSLGDRANQPQHF. The chain carries TRBV28 and TRBJ1-5, with 9 bases aligning to TRBD1. With V trimmed by 3 bases and J by 3 bases, 3 bases remained unmatched. From germline, CDR1 is MDHEN and CDR2 SYDVKM. This CDR3 is built from 15 residues.

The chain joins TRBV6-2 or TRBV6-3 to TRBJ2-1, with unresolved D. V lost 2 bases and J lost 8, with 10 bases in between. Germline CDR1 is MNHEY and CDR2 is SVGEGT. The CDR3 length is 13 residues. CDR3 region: CASSYGPSDEQFF. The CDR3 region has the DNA TGTGCCAGCAGTTACGGCCCGTCCGATGAGCAGTTCTTC.

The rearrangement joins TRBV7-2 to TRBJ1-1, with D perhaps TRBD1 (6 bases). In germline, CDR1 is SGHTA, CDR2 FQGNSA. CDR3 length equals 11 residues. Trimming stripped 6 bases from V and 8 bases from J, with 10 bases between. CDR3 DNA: TGTGCCAGCAGAGCCGGGACAGAAGCTTTCTTT. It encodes CASRAGTEAFF.

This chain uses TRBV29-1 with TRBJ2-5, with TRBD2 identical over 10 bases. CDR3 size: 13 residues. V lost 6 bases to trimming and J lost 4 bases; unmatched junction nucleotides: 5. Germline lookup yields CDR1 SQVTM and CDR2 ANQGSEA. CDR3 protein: CSVTGTSVETQYF. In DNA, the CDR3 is TGCAGCGTAACCGGGACTAGCGTAGAGACCCAGTACTTC.

CDR3 nucleotides: TGCGCCAGCAGCCAAGAAGGAACAGGGGCCATCTCCTCCTACGAGCAGTACTTC. It yields the protein CASSQEGTGAISSYEQYF. The chain combines TRBV4-1 with TRBJ2-7, with TRBD1 identical over 7 bases. V lost 0 bases and J lost 0; bases outside the gene matches: 11. The CDR3 covers 18 residues. Germline loops: CDR1 MGHRA, CDR2 YSYEKL.

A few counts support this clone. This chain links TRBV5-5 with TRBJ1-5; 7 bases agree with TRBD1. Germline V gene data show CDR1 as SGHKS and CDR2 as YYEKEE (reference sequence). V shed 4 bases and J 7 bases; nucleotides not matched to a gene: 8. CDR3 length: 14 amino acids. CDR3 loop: CASSSTGVEQPQHF. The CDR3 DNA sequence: TGTGCCAGCAGCAGTACAGGGGTCGAACAGCCCCAGCATTTT.

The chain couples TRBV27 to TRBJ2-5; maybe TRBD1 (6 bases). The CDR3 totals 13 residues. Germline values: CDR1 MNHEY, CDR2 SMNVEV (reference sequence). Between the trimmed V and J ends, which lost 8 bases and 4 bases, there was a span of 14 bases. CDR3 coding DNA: TGTGCCAGCGGCCCAGGGGTCCCAGAGACCCAGTACTTC. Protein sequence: CASGPGVPETQYF.

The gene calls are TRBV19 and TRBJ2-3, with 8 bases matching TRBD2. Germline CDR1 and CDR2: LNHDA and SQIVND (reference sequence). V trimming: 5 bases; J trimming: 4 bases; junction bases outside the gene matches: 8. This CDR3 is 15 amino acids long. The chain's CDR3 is CASSPGTRVSDTQYF. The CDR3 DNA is TGTGCCAGTAGTCCCGGGACTAGGGTTTCAGATACGCAGTATTTT.

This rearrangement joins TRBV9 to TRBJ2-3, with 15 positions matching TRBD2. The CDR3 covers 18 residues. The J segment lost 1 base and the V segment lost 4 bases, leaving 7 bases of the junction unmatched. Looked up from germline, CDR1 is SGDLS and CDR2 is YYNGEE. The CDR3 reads CASSLGLAGGMGTDTQYF. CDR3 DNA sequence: TGTGCCAGCAGCTTGGGACTAGCGGGGGGCATGGGCACAGATACGCAGTATTTT.

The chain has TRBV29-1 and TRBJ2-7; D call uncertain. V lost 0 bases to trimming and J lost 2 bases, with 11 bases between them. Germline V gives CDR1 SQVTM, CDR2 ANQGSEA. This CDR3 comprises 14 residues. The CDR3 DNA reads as TGCAGCGTTGAAGAGGGCAGCAACACCTACGAGCAGTACTTC. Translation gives CSVEEGSNTYEQYF.

CDR3 nucleotides: TGTGCCAGCGGGCAGGGAATCCCCTACGAGCAGTACTTC. It encodes CASGQGIPYEQYF. The rearrangement joins TRBV2 to TRBJ2-7; TRBD1 might be the D (5 bases). V shed 8 bases and J shed 2 bases, with 13 bases lying between them. CDR3 length: 13 amino acids. Per the germline V gene, CDR1 is SNHLY and CDR2 is FYNNEI.

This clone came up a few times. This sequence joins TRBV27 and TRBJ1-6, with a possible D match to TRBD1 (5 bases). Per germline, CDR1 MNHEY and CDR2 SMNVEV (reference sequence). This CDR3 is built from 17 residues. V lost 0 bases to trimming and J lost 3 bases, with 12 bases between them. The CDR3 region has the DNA TGTGCCAGCAGTTTATCCAGGGTGGGGCACTATAATTCACCCCTCCACTTT. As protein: CASSLSRVGHYNSPLHF.

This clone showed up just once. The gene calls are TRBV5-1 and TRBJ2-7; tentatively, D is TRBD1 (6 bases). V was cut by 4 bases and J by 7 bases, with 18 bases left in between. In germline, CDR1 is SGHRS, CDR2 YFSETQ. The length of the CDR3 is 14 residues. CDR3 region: CASSISGVQGEQYF. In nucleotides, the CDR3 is TGCGCCAGCAGCATCTCAGGGGTTCAAGGGGAGCAGTACTTC.

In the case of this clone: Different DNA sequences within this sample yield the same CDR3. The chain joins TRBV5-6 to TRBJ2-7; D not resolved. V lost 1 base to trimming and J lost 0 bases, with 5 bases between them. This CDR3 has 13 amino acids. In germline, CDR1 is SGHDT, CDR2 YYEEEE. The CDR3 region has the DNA TGTGCCAGCAGCTTGTACGGCTCCTACGAGCAGTACTTC. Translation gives CASSLYGSYEQYF.

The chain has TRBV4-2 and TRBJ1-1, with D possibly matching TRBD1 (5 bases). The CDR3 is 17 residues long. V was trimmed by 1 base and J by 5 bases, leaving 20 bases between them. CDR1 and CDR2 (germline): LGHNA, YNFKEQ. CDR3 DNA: TGTGCCAGCAGCCAAGGCCTCAGACAGTCGTCGTGGACTGAAGCTTTCTTT. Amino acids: CASSQGLRQSSWTEAFF.

Here the CDR3 reads CASSQSFRGSQETQYF. As DNA, the CDR3 is TGTGCCAGCAGCCAAAGTTTTAGGGGGTCCCAAGAGACCCAGTACTTC. The chain links TRBV7-8 to TRBJ2-5, with D perhaps matching TRBD1 (6 bases). V lost 5 bases and J lost 1, with 17 bases in between. CDR3 size: 16 residues. CDR1 and CDR2 from the germline V gene are SGHVS and FQNEAQ.

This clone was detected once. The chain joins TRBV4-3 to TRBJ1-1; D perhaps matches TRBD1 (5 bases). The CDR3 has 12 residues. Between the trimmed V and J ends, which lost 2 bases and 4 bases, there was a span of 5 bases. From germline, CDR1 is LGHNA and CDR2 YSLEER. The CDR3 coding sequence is TGCGCCAGCAGCCAAAGGGGCACTGAAGCTTTCTTT. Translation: CASSQRGTEAFF.

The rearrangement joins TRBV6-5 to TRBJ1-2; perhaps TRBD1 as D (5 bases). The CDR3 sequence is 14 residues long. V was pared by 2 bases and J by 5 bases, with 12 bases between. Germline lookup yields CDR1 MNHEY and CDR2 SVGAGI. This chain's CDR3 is CASSYLRQPYGYTF. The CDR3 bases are TGTGCCAGCAGTTACCTGAGACAGCCATATGGCTACACCTTC.